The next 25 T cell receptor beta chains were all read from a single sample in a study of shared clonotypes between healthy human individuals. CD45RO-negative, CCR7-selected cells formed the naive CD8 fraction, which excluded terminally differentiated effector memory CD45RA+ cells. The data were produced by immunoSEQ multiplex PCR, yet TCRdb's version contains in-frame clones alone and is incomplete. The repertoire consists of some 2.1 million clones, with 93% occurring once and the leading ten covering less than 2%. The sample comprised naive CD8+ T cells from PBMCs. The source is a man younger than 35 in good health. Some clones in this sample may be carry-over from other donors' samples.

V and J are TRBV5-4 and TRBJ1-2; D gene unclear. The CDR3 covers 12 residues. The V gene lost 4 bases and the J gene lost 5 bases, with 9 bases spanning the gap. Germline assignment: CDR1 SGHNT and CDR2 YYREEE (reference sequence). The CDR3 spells CASSAAGYGYTF. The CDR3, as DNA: TGTGCCAGCAGCGCGGCGGGGTATGGCTACACCTTC.

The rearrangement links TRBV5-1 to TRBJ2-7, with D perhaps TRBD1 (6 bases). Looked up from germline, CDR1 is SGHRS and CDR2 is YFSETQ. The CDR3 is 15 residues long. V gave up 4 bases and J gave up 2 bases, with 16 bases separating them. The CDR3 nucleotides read TGCGCCAGCAGCCTAAACACCGGGACAACCTACGAGCAGTACTTC. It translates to CASSLNTGTTYEQYF.

CDR3 DNA: TGCGCCAGCAGCTGGGGACTAGCGGGGCTTTCCTACGAGCAGTACTTC. Protein sequence: CASSWGLAGLSYEQYF. The chain recombines TRBV5-1 with TRBJ2-7; TRBD2 matches at 13 bases. The junction had 4 bases not matched to a gene; V was cut back by 3 bases and J by 1 base. Germline V lookup: CDR1 SGHRS, CDR2 YFSETQ. This CDR3 has 16 residues.

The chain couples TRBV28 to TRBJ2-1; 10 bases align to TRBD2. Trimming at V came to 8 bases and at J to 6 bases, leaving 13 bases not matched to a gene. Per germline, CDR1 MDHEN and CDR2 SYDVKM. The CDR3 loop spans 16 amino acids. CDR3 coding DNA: TGTGCCAGCCCACCTTCCGGGACTAGCGTCGGCAATGAGCAGTTCTTC. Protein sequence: CASPPSGTSVGNEQFF.

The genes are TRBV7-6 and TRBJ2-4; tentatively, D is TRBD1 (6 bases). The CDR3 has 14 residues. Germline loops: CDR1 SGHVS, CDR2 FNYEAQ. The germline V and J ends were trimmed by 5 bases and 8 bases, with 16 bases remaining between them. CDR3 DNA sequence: TGTGCCAGCAGCCTAGGACAGTCTACAGACATTCAGTACTTC. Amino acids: CASSLGQSTDIQYF.

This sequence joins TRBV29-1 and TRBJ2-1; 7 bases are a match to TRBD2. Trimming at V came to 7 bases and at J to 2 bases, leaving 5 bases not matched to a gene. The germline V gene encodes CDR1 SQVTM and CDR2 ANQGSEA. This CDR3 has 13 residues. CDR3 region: CSAGLGAYNEQFF. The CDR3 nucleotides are TGCAGCGCCGGACTAGGGGCCTACAATGAGCAGTTCTTC.

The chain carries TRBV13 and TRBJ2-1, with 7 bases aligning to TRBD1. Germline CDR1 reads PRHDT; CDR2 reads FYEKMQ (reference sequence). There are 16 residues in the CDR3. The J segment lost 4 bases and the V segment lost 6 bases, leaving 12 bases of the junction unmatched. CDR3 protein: CASSPIGTAKYNEQFF. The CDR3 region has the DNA TGTGCCAGCAGTCCTATTGGGACAGCCAAATACAATGAGCAGTTCTTC.

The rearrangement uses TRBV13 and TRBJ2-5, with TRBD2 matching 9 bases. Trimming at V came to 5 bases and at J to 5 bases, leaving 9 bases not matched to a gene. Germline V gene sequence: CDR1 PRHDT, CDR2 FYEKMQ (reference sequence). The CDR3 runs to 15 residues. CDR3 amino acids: CASSAWTSAGETQYF. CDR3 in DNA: TGTGCCAGCAGCGCGTGGACTAGCGCGGGGGAGACCCAGTACTTC.

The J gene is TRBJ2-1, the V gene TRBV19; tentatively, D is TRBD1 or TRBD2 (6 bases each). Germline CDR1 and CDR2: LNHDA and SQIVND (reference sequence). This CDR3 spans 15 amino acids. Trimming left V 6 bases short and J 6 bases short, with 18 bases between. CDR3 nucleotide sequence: TGTGCCAGTAGGGAGGACAGCGGGTTTTTCAATGAGCAGTTCTTC. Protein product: CASREDSGFFNEQFF.

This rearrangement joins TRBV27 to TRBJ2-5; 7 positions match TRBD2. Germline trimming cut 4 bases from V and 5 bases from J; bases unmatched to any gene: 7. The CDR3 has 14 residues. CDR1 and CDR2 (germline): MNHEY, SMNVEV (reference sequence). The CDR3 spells CASSWGGEGETQYF. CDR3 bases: TGTGCCAGCAGTTGGGGGGGTGAGGGCGAGACCCAGTACTTC.

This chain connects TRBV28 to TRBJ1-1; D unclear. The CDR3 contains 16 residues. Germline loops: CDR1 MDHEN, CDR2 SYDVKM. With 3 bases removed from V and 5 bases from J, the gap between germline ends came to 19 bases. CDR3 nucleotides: TGTGCCAGCAGTTTCCCCGGGATTGGGCCGGGGACTGAAGCTTTCTTT. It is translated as CASSFPGIGPGTEAFF.

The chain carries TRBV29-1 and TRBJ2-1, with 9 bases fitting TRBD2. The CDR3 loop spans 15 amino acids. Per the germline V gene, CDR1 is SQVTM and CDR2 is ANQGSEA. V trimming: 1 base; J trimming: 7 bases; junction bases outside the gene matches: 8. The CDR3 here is CSVEGLAARNNEQFF. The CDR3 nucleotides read TGCAGCGTTGAAGGACTAGCGGCGAGGAATAATGAGCAGTTCTTC.

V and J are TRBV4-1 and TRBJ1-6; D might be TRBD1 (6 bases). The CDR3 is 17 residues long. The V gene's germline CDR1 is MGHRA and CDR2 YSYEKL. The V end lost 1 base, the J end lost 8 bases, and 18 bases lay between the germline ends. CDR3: CASSQVMAGEFYSPLHF. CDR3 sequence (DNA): TGCGCCAGCAGCCAAGTAATGGCAGGGGAGTTTTATTCACCCCTCCACTTT.

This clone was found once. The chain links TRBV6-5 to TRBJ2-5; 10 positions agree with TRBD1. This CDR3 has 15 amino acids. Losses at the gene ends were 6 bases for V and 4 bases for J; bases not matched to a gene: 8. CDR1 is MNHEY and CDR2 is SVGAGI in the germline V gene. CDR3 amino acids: CASRAGTGAGETQYF. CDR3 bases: TGTGCCAGCAGGGCCGGGACAGGGGCGGGAGAGACCCAGTACTTC.

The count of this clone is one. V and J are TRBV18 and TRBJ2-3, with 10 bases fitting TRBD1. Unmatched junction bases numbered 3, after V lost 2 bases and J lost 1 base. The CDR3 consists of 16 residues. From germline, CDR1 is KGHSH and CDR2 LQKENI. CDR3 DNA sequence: TGTGCCAGCTCACCAGGGACAGGGGCCCGCACAGATACGCAGTATTTT. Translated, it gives CASSPGTGARTDTQYF.

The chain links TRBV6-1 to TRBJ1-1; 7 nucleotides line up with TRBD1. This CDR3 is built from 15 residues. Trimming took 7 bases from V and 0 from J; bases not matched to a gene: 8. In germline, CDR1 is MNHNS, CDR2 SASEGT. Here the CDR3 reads CASNTRGGMNTEAFF. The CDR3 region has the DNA TGTGCCAGCAATACCAGGGGGGGGATGAACACTGAAGCTTTCTTT.

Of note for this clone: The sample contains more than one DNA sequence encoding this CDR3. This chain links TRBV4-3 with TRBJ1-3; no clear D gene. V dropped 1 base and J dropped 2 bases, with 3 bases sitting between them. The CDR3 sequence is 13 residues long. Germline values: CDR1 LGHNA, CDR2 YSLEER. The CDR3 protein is CASSQGTGNTIYF. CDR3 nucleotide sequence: TGCGCCAGCAGCCAAGGGACTGGAAACACCATATATTTT.

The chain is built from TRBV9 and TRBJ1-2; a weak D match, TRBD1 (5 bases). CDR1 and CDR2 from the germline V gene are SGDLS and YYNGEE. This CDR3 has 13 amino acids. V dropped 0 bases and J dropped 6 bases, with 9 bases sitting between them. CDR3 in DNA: TGTGCCAGCAGCGTAGTACCGGGGGATGGCTACACCTTC. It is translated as CASSVVPGDGYTF.

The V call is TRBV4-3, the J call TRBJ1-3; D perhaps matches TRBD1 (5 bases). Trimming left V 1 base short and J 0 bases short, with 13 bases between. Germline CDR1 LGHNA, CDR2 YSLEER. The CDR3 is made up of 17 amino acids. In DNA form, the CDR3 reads TGCGCCAGCAGCCAAGTGTGGGGGACCACCTCTGGAAACACCATATATTTT. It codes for CASSQVWGTTSGNTIYF.

CDR3 sequence reads: CASSQLRDLNQPQHF. DNA for the CDR3: TGTGCCAGTAGTCAGCTCCGGGACCTTAATCAGCCCCAGCATTTT. The rearrangement joins TRBV19 to TRBJ1-5, with D possibly TRBD1 on 5 matching bases. The germline gives CDR1 LNHDA, CDR2 SQIVND (reference sequence). Trimming removed 5 bases at V and 4 bases at J, with 15 bases between. The CDR3 has 15 residues.

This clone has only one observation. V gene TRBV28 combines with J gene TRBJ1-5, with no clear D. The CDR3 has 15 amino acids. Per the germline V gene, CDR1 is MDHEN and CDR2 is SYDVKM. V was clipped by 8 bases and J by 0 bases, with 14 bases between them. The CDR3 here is CASSQWQYSNQPQHF. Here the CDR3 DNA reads TGTGCCAGCTCCCAGTGGCAGTATAGCAATCAGCCCCAGCATTTT.

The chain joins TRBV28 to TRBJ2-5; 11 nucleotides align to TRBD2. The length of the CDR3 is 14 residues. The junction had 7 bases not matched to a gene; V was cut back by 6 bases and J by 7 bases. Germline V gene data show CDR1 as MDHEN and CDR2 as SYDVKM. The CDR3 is CASRQLAGVVTQYF. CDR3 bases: TGTGCCAGCAGACAACTAGCGGGAGTTGTGACCCAGTACTTC. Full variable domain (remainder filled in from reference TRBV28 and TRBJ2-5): DVKVTQSSRYLVKRTGEKVFLECVQDMDHENMFWYRQDPGLGLRLIYFSYDVKMKEKGDIPEGYSVSREKKERFSLILESASTNQTSMYLCASRQLAGVVTQYFGPGTRLLVL.

This CDR3 reads CASSMGTGPYEQYF. CDR3 DNA: TGTGCCAGTAGTATGGGGACAGGGCCCTACGAGCAGTACTTC. V gene TRBV19 combines with J gene TRBJ2-7; 9 bases are a match to TRBD1. Germline loops: CDR1 LNHDA, CDR2 SQIVND (reference sequence). The CDR3 runs 14 residues. The trim removed 3 bases at V and 2 bases at J, leaving 2 bases unmatched.

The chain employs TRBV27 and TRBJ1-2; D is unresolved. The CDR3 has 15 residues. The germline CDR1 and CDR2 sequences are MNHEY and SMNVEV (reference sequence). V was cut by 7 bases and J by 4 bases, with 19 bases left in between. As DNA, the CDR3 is TGTGCCAGCACCCCGGACTCGTCCATTGGCTATGGCTACACCTTC. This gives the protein CASTPDSSIGYGYTF.

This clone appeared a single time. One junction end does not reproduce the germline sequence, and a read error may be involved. CDR3 residues: CASSLAVYSNQPQHF. CDR3 nucleotides: TGTGCCAGCAGTTTAGCAGTATATAGCAATCAGCCCCAGCATTTT. This chain joins TRBV7-2 and TRBJ1-5; D remains unclear. Germline CDR1 reads SGHTA; CDR2 reads FQGNSA. This CDR3 comprises 15 residues. The entire variable domain, with the rest obtained from reference TRBV7-2 and TRBJ1-5, is as follows: GAGVSQSPSNKVTEKGKDVELRCDPISGHTALYWYRQSLGQGLEFLIYFQGNSAPDKSGLPSDRFSAERTGGSVSTLTIQRTQQEDSAVYLCASSLAVYSNQPQHFGDGTRLSIL.